The entry below describes one T cell receptor beta chain. In the source study's methods: Quantification of nucleated cells was approximated via reference gene primer amplification. TCRdb keeps only in-frame clones here, not all; method: immunoSEQ multiplex PCR. Clone size and the V and J calls come from that table; the DNA yielded D and trimming. The sample lists some 290,000 clones, about nine tenths occurring once. Germline CDR1 SEHNR, CDR2 FQNEAQ (reference sequence). This CDR3 has 12 amino acids. V was pared by 5 bases and J by 4 bases, with 1 base of the junction left unmatched. The sample is drawn from a study of blood T cell repertoires in COVID-19.

Sequencing was performed on peripheral blood. This chain joins TRBV7-9 and TRBJ1-2; 7 bases align to TRBD1. This TCR was sampled from a woman in her thirties with COVID-19, enrolled during active disease. CDR3 residues: CASSRDSYGYTF. The CDR3 DNA sequence: TGTGCCAGCAGCCGGGACAGCTATGGCTACACCTTC.